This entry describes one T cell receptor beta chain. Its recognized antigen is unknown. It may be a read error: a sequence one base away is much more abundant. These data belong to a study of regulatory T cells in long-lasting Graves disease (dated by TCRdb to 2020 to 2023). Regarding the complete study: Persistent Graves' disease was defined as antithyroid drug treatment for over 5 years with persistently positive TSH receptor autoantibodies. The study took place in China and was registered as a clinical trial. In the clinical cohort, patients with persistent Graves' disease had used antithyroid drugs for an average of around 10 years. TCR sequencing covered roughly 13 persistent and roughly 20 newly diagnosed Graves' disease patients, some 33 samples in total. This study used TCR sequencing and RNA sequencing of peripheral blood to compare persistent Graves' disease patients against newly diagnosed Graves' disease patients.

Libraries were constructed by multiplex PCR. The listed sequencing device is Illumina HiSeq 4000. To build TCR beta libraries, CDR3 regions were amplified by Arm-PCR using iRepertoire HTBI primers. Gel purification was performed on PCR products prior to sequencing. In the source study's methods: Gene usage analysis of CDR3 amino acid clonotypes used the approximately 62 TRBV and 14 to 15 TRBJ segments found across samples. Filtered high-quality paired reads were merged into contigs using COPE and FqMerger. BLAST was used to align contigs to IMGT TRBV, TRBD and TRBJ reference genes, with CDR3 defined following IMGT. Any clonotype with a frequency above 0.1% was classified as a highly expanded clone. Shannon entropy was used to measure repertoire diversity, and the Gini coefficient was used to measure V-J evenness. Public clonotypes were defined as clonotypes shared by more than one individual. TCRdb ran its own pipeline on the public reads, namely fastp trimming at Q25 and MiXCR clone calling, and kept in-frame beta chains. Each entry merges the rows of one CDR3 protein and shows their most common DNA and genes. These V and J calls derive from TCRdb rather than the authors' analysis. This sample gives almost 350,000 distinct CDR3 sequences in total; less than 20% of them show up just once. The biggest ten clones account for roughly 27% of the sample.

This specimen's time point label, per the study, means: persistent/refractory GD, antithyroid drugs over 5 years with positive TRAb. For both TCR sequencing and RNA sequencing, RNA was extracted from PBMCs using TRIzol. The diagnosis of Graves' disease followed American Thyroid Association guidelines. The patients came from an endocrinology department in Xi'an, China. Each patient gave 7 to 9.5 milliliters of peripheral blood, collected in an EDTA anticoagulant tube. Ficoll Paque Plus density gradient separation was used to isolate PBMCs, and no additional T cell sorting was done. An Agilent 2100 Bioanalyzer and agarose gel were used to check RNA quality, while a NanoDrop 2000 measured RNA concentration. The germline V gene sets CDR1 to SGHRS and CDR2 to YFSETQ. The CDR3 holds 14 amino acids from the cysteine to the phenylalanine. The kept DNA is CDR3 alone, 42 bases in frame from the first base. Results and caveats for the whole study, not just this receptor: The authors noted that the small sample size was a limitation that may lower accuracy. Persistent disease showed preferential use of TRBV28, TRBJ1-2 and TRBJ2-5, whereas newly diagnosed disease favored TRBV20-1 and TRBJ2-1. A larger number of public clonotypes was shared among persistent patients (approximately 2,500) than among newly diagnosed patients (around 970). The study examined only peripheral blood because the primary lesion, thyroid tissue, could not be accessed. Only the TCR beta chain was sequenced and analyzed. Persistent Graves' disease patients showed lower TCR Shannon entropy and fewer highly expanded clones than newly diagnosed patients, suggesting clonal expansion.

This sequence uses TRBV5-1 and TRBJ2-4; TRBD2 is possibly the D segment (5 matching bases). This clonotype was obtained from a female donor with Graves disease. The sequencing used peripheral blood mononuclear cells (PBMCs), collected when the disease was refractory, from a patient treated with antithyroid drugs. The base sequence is TGCGCCAGCAGCTGGGCGGAGGAGGAAGACATTCGGTACTTC. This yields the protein CASSWAEEEDIRYF.